The clone carrying this T cell receptor beta chain was counted between two and nine times. This record comes from a study of blood T cell repertoires in COVID-19. Background on the study: T cells, B-cell-depleted T cells, or PBMCs provided the cDNA or gDNA that served as material.

Recruited during active infection, patients (from Seattle) were subsequently followed longitudinally. Study processing details: Reference gene primer amplification in the assay estimated nucleated cell counts. Profiling relied on immunoSEQ multiplex PCR, and the TCRdb table lists in-frame clones only, not all of them. That table gives V, J and clone size, and the DNA gave D and trimming. The sample yields tens of thousands of clones, approximately 90% seen once. V shed 8 bases, J shed 9 bases, and the junction held 8 bases outside the gene matches. Germline V lookup: CDR1 ENHRY, CDR2 SYGVKD. This CDR3 comprises 14 residues.

The chain is built from TRBV10-3 and TRBJ1-6; 9 bases line up with TRBD1. Source material: peripheral blood. This TCR was sampled from a man in his forties with COVID-19, enrolled during active disease. The CDR3 here is CAIWTGDVTSPLHF. The CDR3 region has the DNA TGTGCCATCTGGACAGGGGACGTGACTTCACCCCTCCACTTT.